This T cell receptor beta chain is drawn from a study of beta chain features in type 1 diabetes. The study's findings and limits: Across all four CD4+ subsets, people with type 1 diabetes showed modestly shorter TCRB CDR3s.

There are a few counts of this clone. What it recognizes is unknown. Isolated RNA was reverse transcribed in full, so expressed TCRB transcripts were sequenced. Generated by immunoSEQ multiplex PCR, the TCRdb table keeps only in-frame clones and is missing some. The sample lists tens of thousands of clones; around half were seen once. CDR3 length: 14 residues. Germline loops: CDR1 SGHVS, CDR2 FQNEAQ. V was cut by 3 bases and J by 5 bases, with 13 bases left in between. This chain connects TRBV7-8 to TRBJ1-2; unclear D gene. What was sequenced was Tregs from blood. This sequence originates from a woman between 35 and 50 years old with type 1 diabetes. The DNA of the CDR3 is TGTGCCAGCAGCTTGGACTCCTTGTCTTATGGCTACACCTTC. Protein: CASSLDSLSYGYTF.